This T cell receptor (beta chain) was recorded in a study of T cells after yellow fever vaccination. TCRdb ran MiXCR on the 5' RACE reads and lists one entry per CDR3 protein. Of around 500,000 distinct CDR3 sequences in the sample, 21% are singletons; the top ten hold about 17%. The table lists this clonotype with a few counts. Its target is not known. Points from the study as a whole: Weaker in magnitude, the secondary response showed a faster peak on day 5 versus 15. At 95% to 97% for CD4 and about 91% for CD8, most primary-vaccination clones showed up again after the booster. CD4 and CD8 compartments shared a small share of clonotypes, likely from convergent recombination.

V was clipped by 10 bases and J by 1 base, with 16 bases between them. The germline gives CDR1 MNHNS, CDR2 SASEGT. The CDR3 covers 14 residues. The sequence was collected from a man aged 18 to 29 who received the YFV17D yellow fever vaccine. This sequence joins TRBV6-1 and TRBJ1-1; possibly TRBD1 for D (5 bases). Sequencing used PBMCs, obtained approximately 20 days after the first yellow fever vaccination. In nucleotides, the CDR3 is TGTGCCACCTCGTTTAACGGACAGAACACTGAAGCTTTCTTT. Its protein is CATSFNGQNTEAFF.